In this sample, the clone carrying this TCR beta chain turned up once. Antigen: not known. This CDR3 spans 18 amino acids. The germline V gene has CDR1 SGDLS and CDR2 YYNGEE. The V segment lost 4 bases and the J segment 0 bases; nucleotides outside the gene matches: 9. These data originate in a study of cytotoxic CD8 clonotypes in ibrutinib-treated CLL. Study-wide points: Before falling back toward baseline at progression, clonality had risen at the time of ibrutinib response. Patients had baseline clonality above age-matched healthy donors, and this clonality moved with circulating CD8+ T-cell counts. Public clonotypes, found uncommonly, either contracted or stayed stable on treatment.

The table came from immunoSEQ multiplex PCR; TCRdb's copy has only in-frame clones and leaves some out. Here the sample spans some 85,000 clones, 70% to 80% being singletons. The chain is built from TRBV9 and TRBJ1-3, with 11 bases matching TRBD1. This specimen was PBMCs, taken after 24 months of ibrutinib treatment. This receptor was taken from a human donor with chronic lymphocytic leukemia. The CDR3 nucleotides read TGTGCCAGCAGCCGAGGGGACAGGGGGTCCGCCTCTGGAAACACCATATATTTT. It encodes CASSRGDRGSASGNTIYF.